The entry below gives a single TCR beta chain sequence along with its context. This sample is part of a study of human T cells and chemical hapten exposure. This CDR3 comprises 15 residues. With V trimmed by 5 bases and J by 2 bases, 5 bases remained unmatched. Germline lookup yields CDR1 SGHTA and CDR2 FQGNSA. One entry per CDR3 protein, called by TCRdb with MiXCR from the RACE reads. The sample contains over 65,000 distinct CDR3 sequences, 11% of which appear only once. Time point meaning: patch test 2, 6 weeks after DPC sensitization. As to treatment: therapeutic diphenylcyclopropenone sensitization with weekly scalp DPC.

This TCR derives from a man between 18 and 29 years old with alopecia areata. Some clones in this sample may be carry-over from other donors' samples. The material sequenced was whole blood, taken in connection with sensitization to the hapten diphenylcyclopropenone (DPC). J is TRBJ2-2 and V is TRBV7-2; 7 positions match TRBD2. CDR3 sequence reads: CASSPQRGNTGELFF. DNA of the CDR3: TGTGCCAGCAGCCCTCAGCGGGGAAACACCGGGGAGCTGTTTTTT.